The next 24 T cell receptor beta chains were all read from a single sample in a study of cytomegalovirus exposure and HLA in healthy donors. Primers included in the PCR were 60 Vbeta and 13 Jbeta primers. Assay used: immunoSEQ multiplex PCR; TCRdb lists only in-frame clones, some missing. The sample lists about 210,000 clones, roughly nine tenths seen once, with around 1% in the top ten. Sequences were obtained from PBMCs. These receptors all stem from a boy aged 2 to 9 in good health and CMV-seronegative.

The chain links TRBV6-5 to TRBJ1-5; the D gene is possibly TRBD1 (6 bases). V lost 4 bases to trimming and J lost 3 bases, with 13 bases between them. There are 15 residues in the CDR3. Germline V gives CDR1 MNHEY, CDR2 SVGAGI. The CDR3 nucleotides read TGTGCCAGCAGTTCTCGCCAGGGGCACAATCAGCCCCAGCATTTT. Translating it yields CASSSRQGHNQPQHF.

The chain is built from TRBV27 and TRBJ1-5, with TRBD1 matching over 8 bases. The CDR3 is 13 residues long. Germline values: CDR1 MNHEY, CDR2 SMNVEV (reference sequence). V lost 5 bases and J lost 11; bases outside the gene matches: 8. CDR3 protein: CASSGGQVEAQHF. The DNA of the CDR3 is TGTGCCAGCAGTGGGGGACAGGTAGAGGCCCAGCATTTT.

This rearrangement joins TRBV7-2 to TRBJ2-3; D might be TRBD1 (5 bases). The germline CDR1 and CDR2 sequences are SGHTA and FQGNSA. The CDR3 has 17 residues. The germline V and J ends were trimmed by 2 bases and 5 bases, with 20 bases remaining between them. This CDR3 is CASSLLGPPGPLDTQYF. For the CDR3, the DNA is TGTGCCAGCAGCTTATTAGGACCCCCAGGGCCATTAGATACGCAGTATTTT. Full variable domain (rest looked up from reference TRBV7-2 and TRBJ2-3): GAGVSQSPSNKVTEKGKDVELRCDPISGHTALYWYRQSLGQGLEFLIYFQGNSAPDKSGLPSDRFSAERTGGSVSTLTIQRTQQEDSAVYLCASSLLGPPGPLDTQYFGPGTRLTVL.

The chain recombines TRBV27 with TRBJ2-1, with 11 nucleotides matching TRBD1. V lost 10 bases, J lost 4 bases, and 6 bases stayed unmatched. The CDR3 is made up of 14 amino acids. The germline CDR1 and CDR2 sequences are MNHEY and SMNVEV (reference sequence). CDR3 residues: CATSRDRGYNEQFF. CDR3 bases: TGTGCCACCAGCCGGGACAGGGGGTACAATGAGCAGTTCTTC.

The rearrangement links TRBV6-1 to TRBJ2-3; D unresolved. CDR1 is MNHNS, CDR2 SASEGT, per germline. Trimming removed 6 bases at V and 4 bases at J, with 8 bases between. CDR3 length equals 12 residues. CDR3 nucleotide sequence: TGTGCCAGCAGGATTGGGCCAGATACGCAGTATTTT. This gives the protein CASRIGPDTQYF.

The V call is TRBV15, the J call TRBJ1-4, with D perhaps TRBD1 (5 bases). CDR3 length: 14 residues. V was trimmed by 4 bases and J by 7 bases, leaving 13 bases between them. Germline V gene sequence: CDR1 LNHNV, CDR2 YYDKDF (reference sequence). CDR3 loop: CATSNLGRGEKLFF. Here the CDR3 DNA reads TGTGCCACCAGCAACCTGGGAAGGGGTGAAAAACTGTTTTTT.

The gene calls are TRBV5-1 and TRBJ1-6, with unresolved D. V was cut by 2 bases and J by 8 bases, with 23 bases left in between. This CDR3 region has 18 residues. Per germline, CDR1 SGHRS and CDR2 YFSETQ. The CDR3 sequence is CASSLVAGGREGDSPLHF. For the CDR3, the DNA is TGCGCCAGCAGCTTAGTAGCGGGTGGGCGTGAGGGTGATTCACCCCTCCACTTT.

J is TRBJ2-1 and V is TRBV27, with 11 bases fitting TRBD2. V gave up 7 bases and J gave up 6 bases; unmatched junction bases: 11. This CDR3 has 16 residues. Germline V gives CDR1 MNHEY, CDR2 SMNVEV (reference sequence). The CDR3 loop is CASKGLAGVNANEQFF. The CDR3 DNA follows: TGTGCCAGCAAAGGACTAGCGGGCGTTAACGCCAATGAGCAGTTCTTC.

V and J are TRBV19 and TRBJ2-7, with 11 bases identical to TRBD1. This CDR3 is built from 14 residues. V dropped 3 bases and J dropped 5; count of bases not matched to a gene: 3. Germline-derived CDR1 and CDR2 are LNHDA and SQIVND (reference sequence). Here the CDR3 DNA reads TGTGCCAGTAGTATGGGGACAGGGGGTAACGAGCAGTACTTC. It yields the protein CASSMGTGGNEQYF.

This clone showed up just once. The rearrangement joins TRBV7-8 to TRBJ2-1, with D tentatively TRBD1 (5 bases). The CDR3 is made up of 16 amino acids. V was trimmed by 5 bases and J by 0 bases, leaving 14 bases between them. Germline CDR1 is SGHVS and CDR2 is FQNEAQ. The DNA of the CDR3 is TGTGCCAGCAGCCCAGGGCACAGGAGCTCCTACAATGAGCAGTTCTTC. Amino acid sequence: CASSPGHRSSYNEQFF.

This clone showed up just once. This rearrangement joins TRBV6-1 to TRBJ2-5, with 8 bases fitting TRBD1. Per germline, CDR1 MNHNS and CDR2 SASEGT. The CDR3 runs 16 residues. Trimming took 4 bases from V and 4 from J; bases not matched to a gene: 11. In DNA, the CDR3 is TGTGCCAGCAGTGGAGACGACAGGGGAGGTGGAGAGACCCAGTACTTC. The encoded protein is CASSGDDRGGGETQYF.

This clone was found a few times. The chain combines TRBV10-3 with TRBJ2-7; D ambiguous. Germline values: CDR1 ENHRY, CDR2 SYGVKD. The V end was cut by 6 bases, the J end by 3 bases, with 12 bases between. The CDR3 extends over 13 amino acids. CDR3 in amino acids: CAISMTSNYEQYF. CDR3 bases: TGTGCCATCAGCATGACTTCTAACTACGAGCAGTACTTC.

This clone has only one observation. The rearrangement uses TRBV11-2 and TRBJ2-7, with TRBD1 matching 9 bases. The germline V gene encodes CDR1 SGHAT and CDR2 FQNNGV. The CDR3 consists of 15 residues. J lost 0 bases, V lost 5 bases, and 5 bases had no gene match. The CDR3 protein is CASSLRTGASYEQYF. In nucleotides, the CDR3 is TGTGCCAGCAGCCTAAGGACAGGGGCCTCCTACGAGCAGTACTTC.

The rearrangement links TRBV9 to TRBJ2-3; tentatively, D is TRBD2 (5 bases). The CDR3 contains 15 residues. Germline lookup yields CDR1 SGDLS and CDR2 YYNGEE. Trimming shortened V by 4 bases and J by 3 bases, and 15 bases separated the two germline ends. CDR3 loop: CASSQQASWTDTQYF. As DNA, the CDR3 is TGTGCCAGCAGCCAGCAGGCTAGCTGGACAGATACGCAGTATTTT.

The chain links TRBV2 to TRBJ2-3; a possible D gene is TRBD2 (5 bases). The V gene's germline CDR1 is SNHLY and CDR2 FYNNEI. The V and J ends lost 3 bases and 6 bases respectively, with 16 bases between them. This CDR3 spans 15 amino acids. The CDR3 sequence is CASSDDPGPGDTQYF. The CDR3 DNA reads as TGTGCCAGCAGTGATGATCCCGGCCCGGGGGATACGCAGTATTTT.

The chain uses TRBV10-1 and TRBJ2-5, with a weak D call TRBD2 (6 bases). Trimming cost V 11 bases and J 4 bases, with 20 bases left between them. The V gene's germline CDR1 is WNHNN and CDR2 SYGVQD (reference sequence). This CDR3 comprises 14 residues. CDR3 nucleotides: TGCGCCCCCAGCCGGGAGACGACAATAGAGACCCAGTACTTC. It yields the protein CAPSRETTIETQYF.

The rearrangement uses TRBV7-8 and TRBJ2-7; 8 bases are a match to TRBD1. Germline values: CDR1 SGHVS, CDR2 FQNEAQ. The ends lost 4 bases at V and 0 bases at J; junction bases unmatched: 5. This CDR3 is 15 amino acids long. The CDR3 loop reads CASSSPGQASYEQYF. Written as DNA, the CDR3 is TGTGCCAGCAGCTCGCCGGGACAGGCCTCCTACGAGCAGTACTTC.

The V and J genes are TRBV7-9 and TRBJ1-4; 7 positions match TRBD1. The V gene's germline CDR1 is SEHNR and CDR2 FQNEAQ (reference sequence). The CDR3 is made up of 18 amino acids. The J segment lost 5 bases and the V segment lost 2 bases, leaving 14 bases of the junction unmatched. Here the CDR3 reads CASSLNEPGGVRNEKLFF. CDR3 nucleotides: TGTGCCAGCAGCTTAAATGAGCCAGGGGGAGTAAGAAATGAAAAACTGTTTTTT.

The V call is TRBV5-5, the J call TRBJ2-7; D is unresolved. From germline, CDR1 is SGHKS and CDR2 YYEKEE (reference sequence). The CDR3 has 14 residues. V was clipped by 0 bases and J by 4 bases, with 11 bases between them. The CDR3 DNA follows: TGTGCCAGCAGCTTGGAGGCCAGGAAATACGAGCAGTACTTC. Translating it yields CASSLEARKYEQYF. The whole variable domain, filled in from reference TRBV5-5 and TRBJ2-7, reads DAGVTQSPTHLIKTRGQQVTLRCSPISGHKSVSWYQQVLGQGPQFIFQYYEKEERGRGNFPDRFSARQFPNYSSELNVNALLLGDSALYLCASSLEARKYEQYFGPGTRLTVT.

The chain is built from TRBV9 and TRBJ2-3; TRBD2 is a possible D gene (7 bases). In germline, CDR1 is SGDLS, CDR2 YYNGEE. The CDR3 is 16 amino acids. V was trimmed by 0 bases and J by 5 bases, leaving 16 bases between them. CDR3 in DNA: TGTGCCAGCAGCGTAGCAGGGGCGGGAGTCGGAGATACGCAGTATTTT. This gives the protein CASSVAGAGVGDTQYF.

The chain has TRBV2 and TRBJ1-5; 7 nucleotides line up with TRBD1. CDR3 length: 13 residues. V lost 8 bases to trimming and J lost 6 bases; unmatched junction nucleotides: 7. CDR1 and CDR2 (germline): SNHLY, FYNNEI. The CDR3 DNA reads as TGTGCCAGCCAGGGGCGACAGGGTCAGCCCCAGCATTTT. This gives the protein CASQGRQGQPQHF. Drawing the rest from reference TRBV2 and TRBJ1-5, the complete variable domain is EPEVTQTPSHQVTQMGQEVILRCVPISNHLYFYWYRQILGQKVEFLVSFYNNEISEKSEIFDDQFSVERPDGSNFTLKIRSTKLEDSAMYFCASQGRQGQPQHFGDGTRLSIL.

This chain links TRBV5-1 with TRBJ2-7; 11 bases fit TRBD1. Trimming cost V 8 bases and J 2 bases; bases outside gene matches: 6. Germline-derived CDR1 and CDR2 are SGHRS and YFSETQ. CDR3 length: 14 residues. The CDR3 DNA follows: TGCGCCAGTTCCCCGGGACAGGGGGCCTACGAGCAGTACTTC. Translation: CASSPGQGAYEQYF.

This chain uses TRBV10-3 with TRBJ2-7; a possible D gene is TRBD2 (7 bases). Per the germline V gene, CDR1 is ENHRY and CDR2 is SYGVKD. The CDR3 extends over 13 amino acids. As DNA, the CDR3 is TGTGCGGGGGGGGCGGGAGCTTCCTACGAGCAGTACTTC. Its translation: CAGGAGASYEQYF.

J is TRBJ1-6 and V is TRBV27; D uncertain. The V gene's germline CDR1 is MNHEY and CDR2 SMNVEV (reference sequence). Deletions cut 6 bases from V and 10 bases from J, with 22 bases between. The CDR3 covers 16 residues. The CDR3 is CASRGNSAGFQSPLHF. The CDR3 region has the DNA TGTGCCAGCAGAGGTAATTCGGCGGGATTTCAATCACCCCTCCACTTT.